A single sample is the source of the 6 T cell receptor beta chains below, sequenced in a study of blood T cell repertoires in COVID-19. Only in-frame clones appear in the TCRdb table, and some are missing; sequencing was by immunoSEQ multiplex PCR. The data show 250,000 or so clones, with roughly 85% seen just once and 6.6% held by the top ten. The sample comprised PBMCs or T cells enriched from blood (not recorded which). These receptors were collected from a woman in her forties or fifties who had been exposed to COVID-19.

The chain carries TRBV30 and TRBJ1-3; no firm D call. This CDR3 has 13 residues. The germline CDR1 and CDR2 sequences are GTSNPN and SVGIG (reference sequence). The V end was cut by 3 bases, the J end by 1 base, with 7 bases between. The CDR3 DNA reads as TGTGCCTGGAGCGGTCCTTCTGGAAACACCATATATTTT. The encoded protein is CAWSGPSGNTIYF.

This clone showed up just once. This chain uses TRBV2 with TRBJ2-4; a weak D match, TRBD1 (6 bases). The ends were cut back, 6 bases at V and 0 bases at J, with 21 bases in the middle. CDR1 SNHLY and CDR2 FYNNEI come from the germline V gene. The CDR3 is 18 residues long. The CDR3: CASRSGRSTGIAKNIQYF. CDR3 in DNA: TGTGCCAGCAGGTCGGGAAGATCAACAGGGATAGCCAAAAACATTCAGTACTTC.

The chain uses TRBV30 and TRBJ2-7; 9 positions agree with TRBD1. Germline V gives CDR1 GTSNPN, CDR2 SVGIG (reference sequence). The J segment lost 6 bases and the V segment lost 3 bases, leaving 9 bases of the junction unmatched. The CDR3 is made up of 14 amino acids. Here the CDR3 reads CAWSPGTGWIEQYF. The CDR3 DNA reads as TGTGCCTGGAGCCCCGGGACAGGGTGGATCGAGCAGTACTTC.

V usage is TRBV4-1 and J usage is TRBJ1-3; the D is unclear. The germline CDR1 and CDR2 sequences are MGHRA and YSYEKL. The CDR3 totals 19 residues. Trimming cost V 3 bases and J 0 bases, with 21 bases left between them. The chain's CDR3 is CASSHDLLRSGLSGNTIYF. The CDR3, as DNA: TGCGCCAGCAGCCATGATCTTTTAAGGTCAGGCCTCTCTGGAAACACCATATATTTT.

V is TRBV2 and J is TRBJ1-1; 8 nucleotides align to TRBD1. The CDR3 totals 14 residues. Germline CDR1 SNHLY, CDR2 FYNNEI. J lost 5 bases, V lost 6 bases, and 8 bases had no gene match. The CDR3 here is CASRGDRFVTEAFF. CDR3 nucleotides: TGTGCCAGCAGGGGGGACAGGTTCGTGACTGAAGCTTTCTTT.

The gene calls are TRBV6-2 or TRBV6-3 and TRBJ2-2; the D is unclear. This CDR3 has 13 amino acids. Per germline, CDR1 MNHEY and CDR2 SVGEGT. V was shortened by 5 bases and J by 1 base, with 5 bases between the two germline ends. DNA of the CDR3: TGTGCCAGCAGTCGGAGGAACACCGGGGAGCTGTTTTTT. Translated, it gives CASSRRNTGELFF.